These 13 T cell receptor beta chains were sequenced from one sample in a study of blood T cell repertoires in COVID-19. Using immunoSEQ multiplex PCR, the repertoire was profiled, and TCRdb retains in-frame clones only, with some absent. The sample has 250,000 or so clones, just under 85% seen once. The sample comprised peripheral blood. Receptor source: a man older than 75 with acute or convalescent COVID-19.

The chain recombines TRBV19 with TRBJ2-5, with a possible D match to TRBD1 (5 bases). V gave up 6 bases and J gave up 5 bases, with 19 bases separating them. In germline, CDR1 is LNHDA, CDR2 SQIVND (reference sequence). The CDR3 loop spans 15 amino acids. The CDR3, as DNA: TGTGCCAGTAGCGATGTAGGGGCTTTGGGGGAGACCCAGTACTTC. It specifies CASSDVGALGETQYF.

The chain uses TRBV5-1 and TRBJ1-1; the match to TRBD1 covers 7 bases. Germline lookup yields CDR1 SGHRS and CDR2 YFSETQ. The CDR3 sequence is 14 residues long. The ends lost 6 bases at V and 1 base at J; junction bases unmatched: 6. This CDR3 reads CASTLGQANTEAFF. The CDR3, as DNA: TGCGCCAGCACCCTCGGACAGGCGAACACTGAAGCTTTCTTT.

The rearrangement links TRBV10-3 to TRBJ1-1, with 10 bases lining up with TRBD1. J lost 0 bases, V lost 6 bases, and 4 bases had no gene match. The CDR3 has 15 residues. In germline, CDR1 is ENHRY, CDR2 SYGVKD. The CDR3 sequence is CAIRGQGTMNTEAFF. The CDR3 bases are TGTGCCATCAGGGGACAGGGGACGATGAACACTGAAGCTTTCTTT.

This clone came up a few times. The CDR3 region has the DNA TGTGCCAGCAGCCAAACTTCCGGGGGTGAAGCTTTCTTT. It translates to CASSQTSGGEAFF. The genes are TRBV3-1 (or the pseudogene TRBV3-2) and TRBJ1-1; possibly TRBD1 for D (5 bases). This CDR3 is built from 13 residues. CDR1 LGHDT and CDR2 YNNKEL come from the germline V gene (reference sequence). Trimming left V 2 bases short and J 7 bases short, with 11 bases between.

The genes are TRBV6-1 and TRBJ2-4; 9 bases map to TRBD1. The CDR3 is made up of 17 amino acids. Germline assignment: CDR1 MNHNS and CDR2 SASEGT. The junction had 7 bases not matched to a gene; V was cut back by 3 bases and J by 1 base. The CDR3 loop is CASSERTGELAKNIQYF. The CDR3 DNA reads as TGTGCCAGCAGTGAGAGGACAGGGGAGCTTGCCAAAAACATTCAGTACTTC.

This clone was counted a few times. The J gene is TRBJ1-1, the V gene TRBV2; D unresolved. V lost 7 bases and J lost 3, with 12 bases in between. This CDR3 spans 13 amino acids. CDR1 is SNHLY and CDR2 is FYNNEI in the germline V gene. The CDR3, as DNA: TGTGCCAGCACCCTAAGGCGGGACACTGAAGCTTTCTTT. This encodes CASTLRRDTEAFF.

This chain connects TRBV7-9 to TRBJ1-6, with 9 positions matching TRBD1. Germline-derived CDR1 and CDR2 are SEHNR and FQNEAQ (reference sequence). This CDR3 region has 14 residues. With 6 bases clipped from V and 11 bases from J, the junction kept 8 bases outside the gene matches. The CDR3: CASSRGQGLTPLHF. The DNA for the CDR3 is TGTGCCAGCAGTCGCGGACAGGGGTTGACACCCCTCCACTTT.

The chain combines TRBV7-8 with TRBJ2-3, with TRBD1 as a possible D gene (5 bases). This CDR3 has 15 amino acids. CDR1 and CDR2 from the germline V gene are SGHVS and FQNEAQ. V was trimmed by 2 bases and J by 2 bases, leaving 11 bases between them. CDR3 bases: TGTGCCAGCAGCTTAACGGAACAGGCCACAGATACGCAGTATTTT. It specifies CASSLTEQATDTQYF. The variable domain in full, with the rest retrieved from reference TRBV7-8 and TRBJ2-3, is GAGVSQSPRYKVAKRGQDVALRCDPISGHVSLFWYQQALGQGPEFLTYFQNEAQLDKSGLPSDRFFAERPEGSVSTLKIQRTQQEDSAVYLCASSLTEQATDTQYFGPGTRLTVL.

The V call is TRBV5-4, the J call TRBJ2-7; 9 nucleotides align to TRBD1. From germline, CDR1 is SGHNT and CDR2 YYREEE (reference sequence). There are 12 residues in the CDR3. J gave up 7 bases and V 4 bases, and 3 bases lay outside the gene matches. In DNA, the CDR3 is TGTGCCAGCAGCCCGGACAGGGGTGAGCAGTACTTC. Its translation: CASSPDRGEQYF.

The sample holds one count of this clone. The chain uses TRBV30 and TRBJ1-2; 8 positions agree with TRBD1. The CDR3 loop spans 13 amino acids. The junction had 12 bases not matched to a gene; V was cut back by 7 bases and J by 8 bases. Germline assignment: CDR1 GTSNPN and CDR2 SVGIG (reference sequence). CDR3 residues: CAFSDRAEDGYTF. CDR3 DNA sequence: TGTGCCTTCTCGGACAGGGCGGAGGACGGCTACACCTTC.

This chain joins TRBV7-9 and TRBJ2-1, with D possibly being TRBD1 (5 bases). Trimming took 4 bases from V and 0 from J, leaving 13 bases between them. In germline, CDR1 is SEHNR, CDR2 FQNEAQ (reference sequence). This CDR3 has 16 amino acids. CDR3 nucleotide sequence: TGTGCCAGCAGCTCACTGACAGTGAGCTCCTACAATGAGCAGTTCTTC. As protein: CASSSLTVSSYNEQFF.

The genes are TRBV19 and TRBJ1-6; D is undetermined. The V and J ends lost 1 base and 9 bases respectively, with 7 bases between them. Germline V gene lookup returns CDR1 LNHDA and CDR2 SQIVND (reference sequence). This CDR3 has 13 residues. The CDR3 DNA reads TGTGCCAGTAGTATAGGCGAGGGTTCACCCCTCCACTTT. Translated, it gives CASSIGEGSPLHF.

The chain carries TRBV19 and TRBJ2-6; a weak D match, TRBD2 (5 bases). CDR3 length equals 16 residues. Germline V CDR1 and CDR2: LNHDA, SQIVND (reference sequence). The germline V and J ends were trimmed by 7 bases and 1 base, with 14 bases remaining between them. The CDR3 spells CASIGGRRSGANVLTF. Here the CDR3 DNA reads TGTGCCAGTATAGGCGGCAGGAGGTCTGGGGCCAACGTCCTGACTTTC.